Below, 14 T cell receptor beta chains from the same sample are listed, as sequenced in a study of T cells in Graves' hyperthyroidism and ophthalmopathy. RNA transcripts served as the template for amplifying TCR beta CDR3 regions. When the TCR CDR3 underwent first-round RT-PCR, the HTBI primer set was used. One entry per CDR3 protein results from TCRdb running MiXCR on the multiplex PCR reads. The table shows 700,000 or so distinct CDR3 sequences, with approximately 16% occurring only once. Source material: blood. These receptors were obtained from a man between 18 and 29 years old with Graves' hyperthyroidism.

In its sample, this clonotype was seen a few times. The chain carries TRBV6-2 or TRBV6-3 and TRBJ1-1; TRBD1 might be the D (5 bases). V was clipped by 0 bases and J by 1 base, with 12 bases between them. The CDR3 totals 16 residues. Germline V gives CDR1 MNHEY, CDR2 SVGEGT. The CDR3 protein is CASSYSWDRRNTEAFF. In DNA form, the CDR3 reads TGTGCCAGCAGTTACTCTTGGGACCGCAGGAACACTGAAGCTTTCTTT.

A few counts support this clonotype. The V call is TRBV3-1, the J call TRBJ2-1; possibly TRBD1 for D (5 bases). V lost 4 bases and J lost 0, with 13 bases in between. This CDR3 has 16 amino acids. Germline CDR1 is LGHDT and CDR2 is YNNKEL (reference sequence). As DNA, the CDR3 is TGTGCCAGCAGCCTCGATCAGGGAAGCTCCTACAATGAGCAGTTCTTC. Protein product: CASSLDQGSSYNEQFF.

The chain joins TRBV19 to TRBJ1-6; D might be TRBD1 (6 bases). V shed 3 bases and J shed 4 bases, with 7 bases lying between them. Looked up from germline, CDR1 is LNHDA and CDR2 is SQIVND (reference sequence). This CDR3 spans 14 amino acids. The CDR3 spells CASSMDSYNSPLHF. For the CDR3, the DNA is TGTGCCAGTAGTATGGACAGTTATAATTCACCCCTCCACTTT. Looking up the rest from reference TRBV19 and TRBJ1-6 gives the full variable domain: DGGITQSPKYLFRKEGQNVTLSCEQNLNHDAMYWYRQDPGQGLRLIYYSQIVNDFQKGDIAEGYSVSREKKESFPLTVTSAQKNPTAFYLCASSMDSYNSPLHFGNGTRLTVT.

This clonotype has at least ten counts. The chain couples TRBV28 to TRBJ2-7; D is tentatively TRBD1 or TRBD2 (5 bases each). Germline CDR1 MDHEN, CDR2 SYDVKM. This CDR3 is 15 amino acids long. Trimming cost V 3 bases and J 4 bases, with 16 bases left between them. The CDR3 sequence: CASSLSPGPPYEQYF. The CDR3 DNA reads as TGTGCCAGCAGTTTGTCTCCGGGACCGCCTTACGAGCAGTACTTC.

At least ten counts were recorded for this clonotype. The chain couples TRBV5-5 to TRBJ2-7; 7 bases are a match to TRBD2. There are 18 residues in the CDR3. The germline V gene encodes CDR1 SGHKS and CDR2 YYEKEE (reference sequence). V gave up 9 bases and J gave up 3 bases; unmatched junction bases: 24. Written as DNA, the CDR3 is TGTGCCACCCAGAGAGCTATGGCCAGCGGGAACGGGGGCTACGAGCAGTACTTC. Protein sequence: CATQRAMASGNGGYEQYF.

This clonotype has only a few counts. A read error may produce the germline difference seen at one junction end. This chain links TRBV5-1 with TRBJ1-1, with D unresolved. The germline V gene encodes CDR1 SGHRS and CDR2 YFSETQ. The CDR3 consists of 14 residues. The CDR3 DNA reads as TGCGCCAGCAGCTTGTTCGGACGGAACGCTGAAGCTTTCTTT. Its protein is CASSLFGRNAEAFF.

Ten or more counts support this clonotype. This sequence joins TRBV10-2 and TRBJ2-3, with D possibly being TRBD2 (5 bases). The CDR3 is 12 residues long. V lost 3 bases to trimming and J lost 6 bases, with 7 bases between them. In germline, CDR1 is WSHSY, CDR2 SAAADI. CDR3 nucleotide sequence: TGCGCCAGCAGTGACCCGGGGGATACGCAGTATTTT. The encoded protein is CASSDPGDTQYF.

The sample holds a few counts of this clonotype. The CDR3, as DNA: TGTGCCAGCAGTTCCTCGGGCGACGGATTCTATGGAAACACCATATATTTT. Its protein product is CASSSSGDGFYGNTIYF. This chain links TRBV28 with TRBJ1-3; D remains ambiguous. The length of the CDR3 is 17 residues. V lost 4 bases and J lost 3, with 19 bases in between. Germline CDR1 and CDR2: MDHEN and SYDVKM.

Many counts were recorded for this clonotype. The CDR3 reads CSVSQGSPLRETQYF. In DNA form, the CDR3 reads TGCAGCGTTTCGCAGGGGTCCCCTCTAAGGGAGACCCAGTACTTC. This sequence joins TRBV29-1 and TRBJ2-5, with D perhaps TRBD1 (6 bases). The V end lost 5 bases, the J end lost 5 bases, and 21 bases lay between the germline ends. CDR1 is SQVTM, CDR2 ANQGSEA, per germline. This CDR3 contains 15 residues.

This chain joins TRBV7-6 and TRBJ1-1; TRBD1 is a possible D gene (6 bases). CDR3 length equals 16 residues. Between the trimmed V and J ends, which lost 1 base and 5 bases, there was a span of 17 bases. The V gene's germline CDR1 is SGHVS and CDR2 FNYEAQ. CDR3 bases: TGTGCCAGCAGCTTAGGGACAGCCACCTTGCGGACTGAAGCTTTCTTT. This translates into CASSLGTATLRTEAFF.

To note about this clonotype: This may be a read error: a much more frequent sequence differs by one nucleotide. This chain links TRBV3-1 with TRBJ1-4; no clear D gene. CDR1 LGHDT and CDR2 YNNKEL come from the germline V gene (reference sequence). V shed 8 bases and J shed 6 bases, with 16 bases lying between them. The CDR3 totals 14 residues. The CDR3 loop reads CASGSFGSDEKLFF. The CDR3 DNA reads TGTGCCAGCGGCTCTTTCGGGAGTGATGAAAAACTGTTTTTT.

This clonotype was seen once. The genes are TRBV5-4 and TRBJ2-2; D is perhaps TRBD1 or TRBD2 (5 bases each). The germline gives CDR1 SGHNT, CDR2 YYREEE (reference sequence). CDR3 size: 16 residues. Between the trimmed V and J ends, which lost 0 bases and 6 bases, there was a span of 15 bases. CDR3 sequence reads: CASSLDSQLGAGELFF. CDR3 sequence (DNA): TGTGCCAGCAGCTTGGACAGCCAACTGGGGGCCGGGGAGCTGTTTTTT.

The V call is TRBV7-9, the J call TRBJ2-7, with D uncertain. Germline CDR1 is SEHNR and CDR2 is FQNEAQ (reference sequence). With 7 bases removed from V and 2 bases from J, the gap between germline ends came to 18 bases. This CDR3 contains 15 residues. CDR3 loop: CASTPSQEFPYEQYF. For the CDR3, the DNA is TGTGCCAGCACCCCCAGCCAGGAGTTTCCCTACGAGCAGTACTTC.

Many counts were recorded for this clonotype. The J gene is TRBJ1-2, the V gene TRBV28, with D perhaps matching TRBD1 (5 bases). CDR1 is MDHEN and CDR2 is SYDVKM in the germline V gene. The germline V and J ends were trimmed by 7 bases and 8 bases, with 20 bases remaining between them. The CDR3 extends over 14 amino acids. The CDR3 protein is CASTAPGTFLGYTF. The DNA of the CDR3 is TGTGCCAGCACCGCCCCCGGGACCTTTTTGGGCTACACCTTC.